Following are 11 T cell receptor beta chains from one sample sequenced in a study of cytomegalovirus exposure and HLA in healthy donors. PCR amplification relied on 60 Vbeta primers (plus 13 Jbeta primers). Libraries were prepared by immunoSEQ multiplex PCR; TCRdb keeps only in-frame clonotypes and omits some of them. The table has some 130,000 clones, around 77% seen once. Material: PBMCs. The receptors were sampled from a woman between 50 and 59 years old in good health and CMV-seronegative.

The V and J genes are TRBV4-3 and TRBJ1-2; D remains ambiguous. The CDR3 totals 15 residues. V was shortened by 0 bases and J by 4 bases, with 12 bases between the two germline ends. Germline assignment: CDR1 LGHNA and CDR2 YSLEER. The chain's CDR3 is CASSQDIGEGYGYTF. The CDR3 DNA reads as TGCGCCAGCAGCCAAGATATCGGGGAGGGCTATGGCTACACCTTC.

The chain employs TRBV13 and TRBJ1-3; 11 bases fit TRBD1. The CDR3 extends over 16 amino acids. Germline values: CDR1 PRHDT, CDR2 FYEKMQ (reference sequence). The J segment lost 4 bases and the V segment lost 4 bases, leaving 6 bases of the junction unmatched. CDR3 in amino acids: CASSSLDRGPGNTIYF. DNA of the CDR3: TGTGCCAGCAGCTCTCTGGACAGGGGGCCAGGAAACACCATATATTTT.

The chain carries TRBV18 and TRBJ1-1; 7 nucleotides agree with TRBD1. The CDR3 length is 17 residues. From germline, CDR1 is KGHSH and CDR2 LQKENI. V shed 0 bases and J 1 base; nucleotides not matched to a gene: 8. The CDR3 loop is CASSPPLGGEGNTEAFF. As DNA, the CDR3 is TGTGCCAGCTCACCACCTCTAGGGGGCGAGGGGAACACTGAAGCTTTCTTT.

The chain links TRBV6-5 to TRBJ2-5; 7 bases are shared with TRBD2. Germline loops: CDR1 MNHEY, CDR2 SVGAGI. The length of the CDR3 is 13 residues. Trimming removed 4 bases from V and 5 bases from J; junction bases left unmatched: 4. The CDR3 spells CASSWTSQETQYF. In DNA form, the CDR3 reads TGTGCCAGCAGTTGGACTAGTCAGGAGACCCAGTACTTC.

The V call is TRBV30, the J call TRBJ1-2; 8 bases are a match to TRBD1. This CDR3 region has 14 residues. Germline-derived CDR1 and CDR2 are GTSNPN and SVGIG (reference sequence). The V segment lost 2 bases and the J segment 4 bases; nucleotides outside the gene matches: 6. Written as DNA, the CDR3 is TGTGCCTGGAGTATCAGGGGGCATGGCTATGGCTACACCTTC. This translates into CAWSIRGHGYGYTF.

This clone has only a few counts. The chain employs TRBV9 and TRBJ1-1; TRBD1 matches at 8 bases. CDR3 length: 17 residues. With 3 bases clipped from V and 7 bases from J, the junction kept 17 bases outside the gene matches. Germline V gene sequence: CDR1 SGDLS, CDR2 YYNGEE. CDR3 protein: CASSALDLRQGPSEAFF. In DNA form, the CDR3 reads TGTGCCAGCAGCGCGCTAGACCTCAGACAGGGGCCCAGTGAAGCTTTCTTT.

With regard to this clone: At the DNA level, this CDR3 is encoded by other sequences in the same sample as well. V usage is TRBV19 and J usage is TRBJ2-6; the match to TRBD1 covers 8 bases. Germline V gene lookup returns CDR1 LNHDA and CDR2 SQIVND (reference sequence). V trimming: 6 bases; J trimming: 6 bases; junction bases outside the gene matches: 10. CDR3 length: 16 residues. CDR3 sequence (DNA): TGTGCCAGTAGGACGATCAGGACAGGGAAGGCCAACGTCCTGACTTTC. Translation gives CASRTIRTGKANVLTF.

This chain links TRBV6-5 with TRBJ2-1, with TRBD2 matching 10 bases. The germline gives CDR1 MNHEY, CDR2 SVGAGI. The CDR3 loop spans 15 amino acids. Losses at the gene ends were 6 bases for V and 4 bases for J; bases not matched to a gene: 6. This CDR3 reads CASRGLADLYNEQFF. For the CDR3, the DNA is TGTGCCAGCAGAGGACTAGCGGACTTATACAATGAGCAGTTCTTC.

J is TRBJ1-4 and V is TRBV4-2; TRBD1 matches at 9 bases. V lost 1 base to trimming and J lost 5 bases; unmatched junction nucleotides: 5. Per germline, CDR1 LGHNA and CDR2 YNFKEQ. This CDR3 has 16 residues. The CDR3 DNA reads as TGTGCCAGCAGCCAAGGGCGACAGGGGGTGAATGAAAAACTGTTTTTT. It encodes CASSQGRQGVNEKLFF.

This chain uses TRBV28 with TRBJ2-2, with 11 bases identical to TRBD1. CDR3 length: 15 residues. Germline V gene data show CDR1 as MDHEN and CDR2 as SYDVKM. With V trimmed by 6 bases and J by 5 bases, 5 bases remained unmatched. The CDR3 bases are TGTGCCAGCAGAGGACAGGGGGCGCGAACCGGGGAGCTGTTTTTT. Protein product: CASRGQGARTGELFF. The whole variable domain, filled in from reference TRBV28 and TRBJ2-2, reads DVKVTQSSRYLVKRTGEKVFLECVQDMDHENMFWYRQDPGLGLRLIYFSYDVKMKEKGDIPEGYSVSREKKERFSLILESASTNQTSMYLCASRGQGARTGELFFGEGSRLTVL.

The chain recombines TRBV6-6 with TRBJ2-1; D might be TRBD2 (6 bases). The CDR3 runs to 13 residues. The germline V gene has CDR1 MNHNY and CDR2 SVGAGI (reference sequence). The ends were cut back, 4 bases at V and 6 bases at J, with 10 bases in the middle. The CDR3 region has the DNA TGTGCCAGCAGTTTGACTAGGGGCAATGAGCAGTTCTTC. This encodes CASSLTRGNEQFF.